A selection of T cell receptor beta chains follows, all from one sample in a study of CD8+CD57+ T cells in acquired aplastic anemia. Each CDR3 protein gets one entry after TCRdb re-called the reads with MiXCR. The sample carries some 280,000 distinct CDR3 sequences, approximately 57% recorded once. The sample comprised sorted CD4+, CD8+, or CD8+CD57+ T cells (not recorded which) from PBMCs. These TCRs come from a human donor with severe aplastic anemia or a healthy control (not recorded which). The CDR3 runs from the conserved cysteine through the conserved F or W. The order of the fields is J gene, D gene, V gene, clone size, CDR3 protein, CDR3 DNA. The D gene is left open where the match is weak. Clone size is shown for a subset of rows, as once, few, many or a class of expanded clone.

J: TRBJ2-3
D: -
V: TRBV5-5
size: many
CDR3: CASSLNPSTDTQYF
DNA: TGTGCCAGCAGCTTGAATCCTAGCACAGATACGCAGTATTTT

J: TRBJ2-2
D: -
V: TRBV7-9
size: -
CDR3: CASSTDSRTF
DNA: TGTGCCAGCAGCACGGACAGTCGAACTTTT

J: TRBJ2-2
D: -
V: TRBV7-9
size: -
CDR3: CASSFKPGELFF
DNA: TGTGCCAGCAGCTTCAAGCCCGGGGAGCTGTTTTTT

J: TRBJ2-3
D: -
V: TRBV24-1
size: -
CDR3: CATSDLPRTDTQYF
DNA: TGTGCCACCAGTGATTTACCACGCACAGATACGCAGTATTTT

J: TRBJ1-3
D: -
V: TRBV2
size: -
CDR3: CASSVGTTGNTIYF
DNA: TGTGCCAGCAGTGTAGGGACGACTGGAAACACCATATATTTT

J: TRBJ1-6
D: TRBD1
V: TRBV27
size: many
CDR3: CASRGQGGVFNSPLHF
DNA: TGTGCCAGCAGGGGACAGGGGGGCGTGTTTAATTCACCCCTCCACTTT

J: TRBJ2-5
D: -
V: TRBV19
size: -
CDR3: CASSIWASPQPETQYF
DNA: TGTGCCAGTAGTATCTGGGCATCTCCCCAACCGGAGACCCAGTACTTC

J: TRBJ2-7
D: -
V: TRBV7-9
size: few
CDR3: CASSQRSAYEQYF
DNA: TGTGCCAGCAGCCAAAGGTCGGCCTACGAGCAGTACTTC

J: TRBJ1-1
D: TRBD1
V: TRBV10-3
size: -
CDR3: CAISDGQGRTEAFF
DNA: TGCGCCATCAGTGACGGACAGGGGAGGACTGAAGCTTTCTTT

J: TRBJ1-6
D: TRBD1
V: TRBV30
size: many
CDR3: CASMTGRNSPLHF
DNA: TGTGCCTCTATGACAGGGCGGAATTCACCCCTCCACTTT

J: TRBJ1-6
D: -
V: TRBV20-1
size: -
CDR3: CSAWHGGSSPLHF
DNA: TGCAGTGCTTGGCATGGGGGCTCCTCACCCCTCCACTTT

J: TRBJ2-1
D: -
V: TRBV30
size: -
CDR3: CAWNPGGAYNEQFF
DNA: TGTGCCTGGAACCCAGGGGGGGCCTACAATGAGCAGTTCTTC

J: TRBJ2-2
D: -
V: TRBV19
size: many
CDR3: CASSIKRSRGTNTGELFF
DNA: TGTGCCAGTAGTATAAAGAGGAGCAGGGGAACGAACACCGGGGAGCTGTTTTTT

J: TRBJ2-7
D: -
V: TRBV7-9
size: -
CDR3: CASSFTTGLDEQYF
DNA: TGTGCCAGCAGCTTCACTACGGGTCTGGACGAGCAGTACTTC

J: TRBJ1-2
D: -
V: TRBV2
size: few
CDR3: CASRIQQASYGYTF
DNA: TGTGCCAGCAGAATCCAACAGGCGTCCTATGGCTACACCTTC

J: TRBJ2-1
D: TRBD2
V: TRBV24-1
size: -
CDR3: CATSDGLAGGAKAEQFF
DNA: TGTGCCACCAGTGATGGCCTAGCGGGAGGGGCCAAGGCTGAGCAGTTCTTC

J: TRBJ2-5
D: -
V: TRBV29-1
size: -
CDR3: CSAAPRGRAGIQETQYF
DNA: TGCAGCGCCGCTCCCCGGGGGCGAGCGGGAATACAAGAGACCCAGTACTTC

J: TRBJ2-6
D: -
V: TRBV2
size: -
CDR3: CASSELMGSGANVLTF
DNA: TGTGCCAGCAGTGAATTGATGGGGTCTGGGGCCAACGTCCTGACTTTC

J: TRBJ2-2
D: TRBD1
V: TRBV24-1
size: once
CDR3: CATSDLEGAPTGELFF
DNA: TGTGCCACCAGTGATCTCGAGGGGGCCCCCACCGGGGAGCTGTTTTTT

J: TRBJ1-5
D: TRBD1
V: TRBV6-1
size: -
CDR3: CASSVDRGRNQPQHF
DNA: TGTGCCAGCAGTGTGGACAGGGGGCGCAATCAGCCCCAGCATTTT

J: TRBJ1-5
D: -
V: TRBV20-1
size: -
CDR3: CSASPRGAMSNQPQHF
DNA: TGCAGTGCTTCCCCGAGAGGGGCCATGAGCAATCAGCCCCAGCATTTT

J: TRBJ2-7
D: -
V: TRBV2
size: once
CDR3: CASHDRTTYEQYF
DNA: TGTGCCAGCCATGACAGGACGACCTACGAGCAGTACTTC

J: TRBJ2-7
D: -
V: TRBV7-2
size: -
CDR3: CASSSRSGQPYEQYF
DNA: TGTGCCAGCAGTTCTCGGAGTGGACAGCCCTACGAGCAGTACTTC

J: TRBJ2-2
D: -
V: TRBV19
size: many
CDR3: CASSRGDTIANTGELFF
DNA: TGTGCCAGTAGTAGGGGGGACACCATAGCGAACACCGGGGAGCTGTTTTTT

J: TRBJ1-5
D: -
V: TRBV12-3/TRBV12-4
size: -
CDR3: CASMGWARPQHF
DNA: TGTGCCAGCATGGGATGGGCGAGGCCCCAGCATTTT

J: TRBJ1-1
D: -
V: TRBV19
size: -
CDR3: CASSKDSNTEAFF
DNA: TGTGCCAGTAGTAAGGACAGTAACACTGAAGCTTTCTTT

J: TRBJ1-2
D: TRBD1
V: TRBV24-1
size: -
CDR3: CATSDKGTGWANYGYTF
DNA: TGTGCCACCAGTGATAAAGGGACAGGGTGGGCTAACTATGGCTACACCTTC

J: TRBJ2-1
D: -
V: TRBV19
size: -
CDR3: CASSIGAGRINEQFF
DNA: TGTGCCAGTAGTATCGGGGCAGGGCGGATAAATGAGCAGTTCTTC

J: TRBJ2-7
D: TRBD2
V: TRBV7-8
size: -
CDR3: CASSPQPGLGLYEQYF
DNA: TGTGCCAGCAGCCCCCAACCGGGACTAGGGTTGTACGAGCAGTACTTC

J: TRBJ1-2
D: TRBD1
V: TRBV4-2
size: -
CDR3: CASSTTTGGEKGYTF
DNA: TGTGCCAGCAGCACCACCACAGGGGGCGAGAAAGGCTACACCTTC